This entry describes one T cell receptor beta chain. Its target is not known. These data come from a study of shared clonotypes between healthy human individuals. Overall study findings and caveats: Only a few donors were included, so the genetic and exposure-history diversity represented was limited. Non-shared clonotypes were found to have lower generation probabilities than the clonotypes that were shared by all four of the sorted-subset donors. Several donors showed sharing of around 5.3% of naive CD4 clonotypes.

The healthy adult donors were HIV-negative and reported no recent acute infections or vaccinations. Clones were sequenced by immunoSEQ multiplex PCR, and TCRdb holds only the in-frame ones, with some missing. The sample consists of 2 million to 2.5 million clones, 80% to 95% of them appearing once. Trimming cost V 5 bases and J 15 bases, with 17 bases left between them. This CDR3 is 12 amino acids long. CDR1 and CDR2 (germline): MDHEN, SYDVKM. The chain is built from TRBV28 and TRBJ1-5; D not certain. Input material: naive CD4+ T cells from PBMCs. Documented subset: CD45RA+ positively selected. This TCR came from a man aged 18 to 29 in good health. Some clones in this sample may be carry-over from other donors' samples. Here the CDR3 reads CASSPRPPSRHF. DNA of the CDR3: TGTGCCAGCAGTCCGAGACCTCCGTCTCGGCATTTT.